These T cell receptor beta chains were read from a single sample in a study of PD-1 blockade in classical Hodgkin lymphoma. TCRdb's table, derived via immunoSEQ multiplex PCR, lists solely in-frame clones and lacks some. The data contain roughly 64,000 clones, around 90% of them singletons. This specimen consisted of peripheral blood mononuclear cells (PBMCs), obtained before the fourth cycle of nivolumab. The origin of the receptors is a human donor with classical Hodgkin lymphoma. The CDR3 runs from the conserved cysteine through the conserved F or W. The order of the fields is V gene, clone size, D gene, J gene, CDR3 DNA, CDR3 protein. The D gene is left open where the match is weak. Only some rows state a clone size, as once, few, many or a class for expanded clones.

v_gene: TRBV6-6; abundance: few; d_gene: TRBD2; j_gene: TRBJ2-1; CDR3nt: TGTGCCAGCACCATAGGACTAGCGGGTGCCTACAATGAGCAGTTCTTC; CDR3aa: CASTIGLAGAYNEQFF
v_gene: TRBV11-2; abundance: -; d_gene: -; j_gene: TRBJ2-7; CDR3nt: TGTGCCAGCAGCCACTACGAGCAGTACTTC; CDR3aa: CASSHYEQYF
v_gene: TRBV7-8; abundance: -; d_gene: -; j_gene: TRBJ2-3; CDR3nt: TGTGCCAGCAGCTTAAGAGGGAGGCCCTCCACCGATACGCAGTATTTT; CDR3aa: CASSLRGRPSTDTQYF
v_gene: TRBV6-6; abundance: -; d_gene: TRBD2; j_gene: TRBJ2-5; CDR3nt: TGTGCCAGCAGCGTTAGCGGGGGGGCCTTTGAGACCCAGTACTTC; CDR3aa: CASSVSGGAFETQYF
v_gene: TRBV5-6; abundance: -; d_gene: TRBD2; j_gene: TRBJ2-1; CDR3nt: TGTGCCAGCACCGGAGGACTAGCGGGCCGAAATGAGCAGTTCTTC; CDR3aa: CASTGGLAGRNEQFF
v_gene: TRBV11-2; abundance: -; d_gene: -; j_gene: TRBJ2-2; CDR3nt: TGTGCCAGCAGCCTAACCACCGGGGAGCTGTTTTTT; CDR3aa: CASSLTTGELFF
v_gene: TRBV7-6; abundance: -; d_gene: -; j_gene: TRBJ2-6; CDR3nt: TGTGCCAGCAGCTTACAGGGGAGCTCTGGGGCCAACGTCCTGACTTTC; CDR3aa: CASSLQGSSGANVLTF
v_gene: TRBV2; abundance: -; d_gene: -; j_gene: TRBJ2-6; CDR3nt: TGTGCCAGCAGGCAAGGTAACTCTGGGGCCAACGTCCTGACTTTC; CDR3aa: CASRQGNSGANVLTF
v_gene: TRBV7-9; abundance: -; d_gene: -; j_gene: TRBJ2-3; CDR3nt: TGTGCCAGCAGCATCCGGGACAACGAGAGGCCAGATACGCAGTATTTT; CDR3aa: CASSIRDNERPDTQYF
v_gene: TRBV20-1; abundance: -; d_gene: TRBD2; j_gene: TRBJ2-1; CDR3nt: TGCGGGACTATTTTCTACAATGAGCAGTTCTTC; CDR3aa: CGTIFYNEQFF
v_gene: TRBV15; abundance: -; d_gene: TRBD2; j_gene: TRBJ2-2; CDR3nt: TGTGCCACCAGCAGGACACTAGCGGGGGACACCGGGGAGCTGTTTTTT; CDR3aa: CATSRTLAGDTGELFF
v_gene: TRBV27; abundance: -; d_gene: TRBD1; j_gene: TRBJ2-7; CDR3nt: TGTGCCAGCAGTTTGGGGACAGACTCCTACGAGCAGTACTTC; CDR3aa: CASSLGTDSYEQYF
v_gene: TRBV5-6; abundance: -; d_gene: -; j_gene: TRBJ2-5; CDR3nt: TGTGCCAGCAGACCCGCCGGGACTCAGTACCAAGAGACCCAGTACTTC; CDR3aa: CASRPAGTQYQETQYF
v_gene: TRBV28; abundance: -; d_gene: -; j_gene: TRBJ2-7; CDR3nt: TGTGCCAGCAGGGTTAACAGGGACGAGCAGTACTTC; CDR3aa: CASRVNRDEQYF
v_gene: TRBV7-9; abundance: -; d_gene: -; j_gene: TRBJ2-3; CDR3nt: TGTGCCAGCAGCTTGCCGGGGAGCTCCAACACAGATACGCAGTATTTT; CDR3aa: CASSLPGSSNTDTQYF
v_gene: TRBV7-9; abundance: -; d_gene: -; j_gene: TRBJ2-7; CDR3nt: TGTGCCAGCAGCTTCGCCCCTGACTTCGGCGGCGAGCAGTACTTC; CDR3aa: CASSFAPDFGGEQYF
v_gene: TRBV4-2; abundance: few; d_gene: -; j_gene: TRBJ1-1; CDR3nt: TGTGCCAGCAGCCAAGATCCGGGACACTACACTGAAGCTTTCTTT; CDR3aa: CASSQDPGHYTEAFF
v_gene: TRBV2; abundance: -; d_gene: -; j_gene: TRBJ1-5; CDR3nt: TGTGCCAGCAGAGGGGAAGGAACCCAGCATTTT; CDR3aa: CASRGEGTQHF
v_gene: TRBV10-3; abundance: -; d_gene: -; j_gene: TRBJ2-7; CDR3nt: TGTGCCATCAGTGGGGTGAGCGGAAGTAATCAGTACTTC; CDR3aa: CAISGVSGSNQYF
v_gene: TRBV7-9; abundance: -; d_gene: -; j_gene: TRBJ2-3; CDR3nt: TGTGCCAGCAGCTCAAGACTAGAAAGCACAGATACGCAGTATTTT; CDR3aa: CASSSRLESTDTQYF
v_gene: TRBV28; abundance: -; d_gene: TRBD2; j_gene: TRBJ2-7; CDR3nt: TGTGCCAGCAGTTTATCGGGAGGCTCCTACGAGCAGTACTTC; CDR3aa: CASSLSGGSYEQYF
v_gene: TRBV20-1; abundance: -; d_gene: -; j_gene: TRBJ2-7; CDR3nt: TGCAGTGCTAGTGTGCAGGGGGGGCAGTACTTC; CDR3aa: CSASVQGGQYF
v_gene: TRBV7-3; abundance: -; d_gene: -; j_gene: TRBJ1-1; CDR3nt: TGTGCCAGCAGCTTAAGACCCCGTGGGGCAGGGGAATCCACTGAAGCTTTCTTT; CDR3aa: CASSLRPRGAGESTEAFF
v_gene: TRBV5-1; abundance: -; d_gene: TRBD1; j_gene: TRBJ2-1; CDR3nt: TGCGCCAGCAGCTCTTCCCGGACAGGGGGGTCCTACAATGAGCAGTTCTTC; CDR3aa: CASSSSRTGGSYNEQFF
v_gene: TRBV6-1; abundance: -; d_gene: -; j_gene: TRBJ2-7; CDR3nt: TGTGCCAGCAGTGATCCCTCGGATAGAGCCTACGAGCAGTACTTC; CDR3aa: CASSDPSDRAYEQYF